This T cell receptor (beta chain) was captured in a study of metastatic and nonmetastatic thyroid tumors. Treatment of any kind had been given to no patient before thyroid surgery. This CDR3 contains 19 residues. Germline V CDR1 and CDR2: MDHEN, SYDVKM. With 2 bases clipped from V and 5 bases from J, the junction kept 10 bases outside the gene matches. Using MiXCR, TCRdb re-called clones from the PCR reads. The sample includes 15,000 to 20,000 clones, 25% to 30% seen only once; the top ten take over 10%. The sample was tumor tissue. The clonotype was recovered from a male donor with papillary thyroid cancer or a benign thyroid nodule (not recorded which). Some clones in this sample may be carry-over from other donors' samples. V gene TRBV28 combines with J gene TRBJ2-1; 15 nucleotides line up with TRBD2. CDR3 loop: CASSLGLAGGRGWDNEQFF. CDR3 DNA: TGTGCCAGCAGTTTAGGACTAGCGGGAGGGAGAGGTTGGGACAATGAGCAGTTCTTC.